The count of the clone carrying this T cell receptor beta chain is one. Looked up from germline, CDR1 is MNHEY and CDR2 is SVGEGT. Trimming removed 11 bases from V and 6 bases from J, with 13 bases in between. The CDR3 runs to 11 residues. The time point is: sample taken at primary tumor resection. Donation came from 70 or so patients with untreated early-stage non-small cell lung cancer. Whole RNA, isolated from tumor, nontumor lung or frozen PBMC, was sequenced without prior sorting. The library protocol tagged each TCR cDNA with a unique molecular identifier. A single record per CDR3 protein comes from TCRdb applying MiXCR to the 5' RACE reads. The repertoire holds 2,800 or so distinct CDR3 sequences, approximately 3% seen once, with roughly a quarter in the top ten. This entry comes from a study of spatial heterogeneity in lung cancer.

The TCR sequence derives from a male donor with early-stage non-small cell lung cancer. The source material was normal lung tissue next to the tumor, sampled at surgery. The genes are TRBV6-2 or TRBV6-3 and TRBJ1-1; maybe TRBD1 (5 bases). CDR3 nucleotides: TGTGCCGCAGCCCAGGGCGCTGAAGCTTTCTTT. As protein: CAAAQGAEAFF.